These 29 T cell receptor beta chains share one sample of origin, sequenced in a study of shared clonotypes between healthy human individuals. Using immunoSEQ multiplex PCR, the repertoire was profiled, and TCRdb retains in-frame clones only, with some absent. The sample shows about 1.1 million clones, 70% to 85% of them seen only once. The specimen was memory CD4+ T cells from PBMCs. The subset is: CD45RA-negative fraction. These receptors came from a man aged 18 to 30 in good health. Some clones in this sample may be carry-over from other donors' samples.

The CDR3 sequence is CASSPLGDSYGYTF. DNA of the CDR3: TGTGCCAGCAGCCCCCTTGGAGATAGCTATGGCTACACCTTC. This rearrangement joins TRBV5-8 to TRBJ1-2; unclear D gene. The V gene lost 4 bases and the J gene lost 4 bases, with 14 bases spanning the gap. Germline CDR1 and CDR2: SGHTS and YDEGEE. This CDR3 contains 14 residues.

The CDR3 coding sequence is TGTGCCAGCAGCTTAGCGGGAGGACCCTACTACGAGCAGTACTTC. Residues: CASSLAGGPYYEQYF. J is TRBJ2-7 and V is TRBV11-3, with 7 bases lining up with TRBD2. CDR1 is SGHNT, CDR2 YENEEA, per germline. The junction had 6 bases not matched to a gene; V was cut back by 1 base and J by 3 bases. The CDR3 totals 15 residues.

For this clone: A junction boundary mismatches the germline segment, possibly from a read error. This rearrangement joins TRBV5-1 to TRBJ2-7, with D maybe TRBD1 (5 bases). The CDR3 length is 14 residues. CDR1 is SGHRS and CDR2 is YFSETQ in the germline V gene. CDR3 residues: CASSLLQGPYKQYF. CDR3 nucleotides: TGCGCCAGCAGCTTGTTGCAGGGTCCCTACAAGCAGTACTTC.

The rearrangement joins TRBV7-6 to TRBJ2-1; D tentatively fits TRBD1 or TRBD2 (6 bases each). The CDR3 has 13 amino acids. Germline lookup yields CDR1 SGHVS and CDR2 FNYEAQ. V lost 2 bases, J lost 9 bases, and 11 bases lay in between. In DNA form, the CDR3 reads TGTGCCAGCAGCTTACCTCCGGGGGCTGAGCAGTTCTTC. Translated: CASSLPPGAEQFF.

V gene TRBV10-3 combines with J gene TRBJ2-7; maybe TRBD1 (5 bases). The V end lost 4 bases, the J end lost 2 bases, and 15 bases lay between the germline ends. The CDR3 is made up of 15 amino acids. Germline V gene sequence: CDR1 ENHRY, CDR2 SYGVKD. CDR3 amino acids: CAISGQQARTYEQYF. The CDR3 coding sequence is TGTGCCATCAGTGGTCAACAGGCCAGGACCTACGAGCAGTACTTC.

V is TRBV28 and J is TRBJ1-4, with 7 bases identical to TRBD1. This CDR3 spans 15 amino acids. Germline loops: CDR1 MDHEN, CDR2 SYDVKM. The V and J ends lost 5 bases and 7 bases, in that order; junction bases with no gene match: 10. The CDR3 nucleotides read TGTGCCAGCAGTCCATCGGACAGGTGGTCTGAAAAACTGTTTTTT. This codes for CASSPSDRWSEKLFF.

The chain links TRBV28 to TRBJ1-1; D not certain. CDR3 size: 12 residues. Germline V gene data show CDR1 as MDHEN and CDR2 as SYDVKM. V was shortened by 2 bases and J by 1 base, with 2 bases between the two germline ends. The CDR3 nucleotides read TGTGCCAGCAGTTTAGCGAACACTGAAGCTTTCTTT. This gives the protein CASSLANTEAFF.

The J gene is TRBJ2-7, the V gene TRBV10-2, with unresolved D. Germline V gene data show CDR1 as WSHSY and CDR2 as SAAADI. V shed 8 bases and J shed 0 bases, with 8 bases lying between them. The CDR3 sequence is 12 residues long. The DNA for the CDR3 is TGCGCCAGCCGACGCCTCTCCTACGAGCAGTACTTC. Its translation is CASRRLSYEQYF.

The V and J genes are TRBV11-2 and TRBJ1-2, with TRBD1 identical over 8 bases. Germline V gene data show CDR1 as SGHAT and CDR2 as FQNNGV. J was trimmed by 8 bases and V by 5 bases; bases with no gene match: 10. The CDR3 totals 14 residues. The CDR3 DNA follows: TGTGCCAGCAGCCTTCCGACAGGGGCGGGAGGCTACACCTTC. This translates into CASSLPTGAGGYTF.

This chain connects TRBV28 to TRBJ2-7, with 9 bases aligning to TRBD2. V was clipped by 2 bases and J by 5 bases; unmatched bases: 7. This CDR3 contains 15 residues. CDR1 is MDHEN, CDR2 SYDVKM, per germline. CDR3 residues: CASSLPSSGTNEQYF. DNA for the CDR3: TGTGCCAGCAGTTTACCCTCTAGCGGGACAAACGAGCAGTACTTC.

V and J are TRBV4-3 and TRBJ1-4, with TRBD1 as a possible D gene (6 bases). The CDR3 has 17 residues. Between the trimmed V and J ends, which lost 2 bases and 0 bases, there was a span of 13 bases. Germline values: CDR1 LGHNA, CDR2 YSLEER. The CDR3 nucleotides read TGCGCCAGCAGCCAACGAACAGGGCGCGCAACTAATGAAAAACTGTTTTTT. Amino acids: CASSQRTGRATNEKLFF.

J is TRBJ2-2 and V is TRBV5-6; no clear D gene. The germline CDR1 and CDR2 sequences are SGHDT and YYEEEE. V was trimmed by 0 bases and J by 6 bases, leaving 9 bases between them. The CDR3 is 14 amino acids. The CDR3, as DNA: TGTGCCAGCAGCTTGGCCCAAATCTCCGGGGAGCTGTTTTTT. Protein sequence: CASSLAQISGELFF. The entire variable domain, with the rest obtained from reference TRBV5-6 and TRBJ2-2, is as follows: DAGVTQSPTHLIKTRGQQVTLRCSPKSGHDTVSWYQQALGQGPQFIFQYYEEEERQRGNFPDRFSGHQFPNYSSELNVNALLLGDSALYLCASSLAQISGELFFGEGSRLTVL.

This clone was observed a handful of times. The rearrangement uses TRBV10-3 and TRBJ1-1; 7 bases line up with TRBD1. The CDR3 spans 12 residues. The ends lost 2 bases at V and 11 bases at J; junction bases unmatched: 5. Germline CDR1 reads ENHRY; CDR2 reads SYGVKD. The CDR3 bases are TGTGCCATCAGTGAGGACAGGGTTCGGGCTTTCTTT. Its protein product is CAISEDRVRAFF.

The chain links TRBV4-1 to TRBJ2-5, with D uncertain. The last part of the DNA fits TRBJ2-7 better; the J call may be wrong. The CDR3 contains 12 residues. Looked up from germline, CDR1 is MGHRA and CDR2 is YSYEKL. This chain's CDR3 is CASSQEEYEQYF. Here the CDR3 DNA reads TGCGCCAGCAGCCAAGAGGAGTACGAGCAGTACTTC.

The chain combines TRBV25-1 with TRBJ1-1, with D perhaps matching TRBD1 (5 bases). Germline assignment: CDR1 MGHDK and CDR2 SYGVNS. The V end was cut by 4 bases, the J end by 0 bases, with 9 bases between. The CDR3 sequence is 14 residues long. CDR3 nucleotide sequence: TGTGCCAGCAGTGCGGACAACTTGAACACTGAAGCTTTCTTT. Encoded protein: CASSADNLNTEAFF. Supplemented by reference TRBV25-1 and TRBJ1-1, the full variable domain reads EADIYQTPRYLVIGTGKKITLECSQTMGHDKMYWYQQDPGMELHLIHYSYGVNSTEKGDLSSESTVSRIRTEHFPLTLESARPSHTSQYLCASSADNLNTEAFFGQGTRLTVV.

This rearrangement joins TRBV14 to TRBJ2-7, with D hard to call. With 0 bases removed from V and 7 bases from J, the gap between germline ends came to 19 bases. Germline CDR1 reads SGHDN; CDR2 reads FVKESK. The length of the CDR3 is 16 residues. CDR3 bases: TGTGCCAGCAGCCAAGAAACGTTACGCCCCTTAGGAGAGCAGTACTTC. This sequence encodes CASSQETLRPLGEQYF. The variable domain in full, with the rest retrieved from reference TRBV14 and TRBJ2-7, is EAGVTQFPSHSVIEKGQTVTLRCDPISGHDNLYWYRRVMGKEIKFLLHFVKESKQDESGMPNNRFLAERTGGTYSTLKVQPAELEDSGVYFCASSQETLRPLGEQYFGPGTRLTVT.

This chain connects TRBV15 to TRBJ2-1; TRBD2 aligns across 11 bases. The junction had 9 bases not matched to a gene; V was cut back by 0 bases and J by 2 bases. Germline V gives CDR1 LNHNV, CDR2 YYDKDF (reference sequence). This CDR3 is 19 amino acids long. In nucleotides, the CDR3 is TGTGCCACCAGCAGAGATCTTACTAGCGGGAGTCGGCCCTACAATGAGCAGTTCTTC. This encodes CATSRDLTSGSRPYNEQFF.

The rearrangement links TRBV19 to TRBJ2-5, with a tentative D call TRBD1 (6 bases). V dropped 3 bases and J dropped 5 bases, with 13 bases sitting between them. The CDR3 extends over 14 amino acids. Germline V gives CDR1 LNHDA, CDR2 SQIVND (reference sequence). CDR3 sequence: CASSMVGAPETQYF. As DNA, the CDR3 is TGTGCCAGTAGTATGGTGGGGGCCCCGGAGACCCAGTACTTC.

With respect to this clone: This specimen includes other DNA sequences encoding the same CDR3. The chain uses TRBV7-3 and TRBJ1-1; D gene uncertain. CDR3 length equals 14 residues. In germline, CDR1 is SGHTA, CDR2 FQGTGA. The germline V and J ends were trimmed by 0 bases and 3 bases, with 8 bases remaining between them. CDR3 protein: CASSLTGPDTEAFF. CDR3 DNA: TGTGCCAGCAGCTTAACAGGGCCCGACACTGAAGCTTTCTTT.

This clone was observed a few times. CDR3 nucleotide sequence: TGTGCCAGCAGCTTAGAGTGGGGGGCGGGGAACACTGAAGCTTTCTTT. Translating it yields CASSLEWGAGNTEAFF. V and J are TRBV7-2 and TRBJ1-1, with a possible D match to TRBD1 (6 bases). V lost 1 base and J lost 1, with 13 bases in between. The CDR3 has 16 amino acids. Germline CDR1 reads SGHTA; CDR2 reads FQGNSA. The full variable domain, rest sourced from reference TRBV7-2 and TRBJ1-1, is GAGVSQSPSNKVTEKGKDVELRCDPISGHTALYWYRQSLGQGLEFLIYFQGNSAPDKSGLPSDRFSAERTGGSVSTLTIQRTQQEDSAVYLCASSLEWGAGNTEAFFGQGTRLTVV.

This clone has only a few counts. The chain uses TRBV9 and TRBJ1-2; D gene unclear. From germline, CDR1 is SGDLS and CDR2 YYNGEE. CDR3 length equals 16 residues. The ends were cut back, 0 bases at V and 4 bases at J, with 16 bases in the middle. The CDR3 coding sequence is TGTGCCAGCAGCGTAGAGGGTTCTAGCCTCCTCTATGGCTACACCTTC. Protein product: CASSVEGSSLLYGYTF.

In this sample, this clone turned up a few times. This chain uses TRBV6-6 with TRBJ2-7; 11 nucleotides agree with TRBD1. The CDR3 sequence is 14 residues long. Germline V gives CDR1 MNHNY, CDR2 SVGAGI (reference sequence). The ends lost 6 bases at V and 2 bases at J; junction bases unmatched: 3. The CDR3 nucleotides read TGTGCCAGCAGGCCGGGACAGGGGGCCTACGAGCAGTACTTC. This encodes CASRPGQGAYEQYF.

The chain links TRBV10-3 to TRBJ2-5, with D possibly matching TRBD2 (5 bases). CDR3 length: 16 residues. Looked up from germline, CDR1 is ENHRY and CDR2 is SYGVKD. Trimming cost V 4 bases and J 5 bases, with 20 bases left between them. The CDR3 is CAISGGLGGTRETQYF. The CDR3, as DNA: TGTGCCATCAGTGGAGGATTAGGAGGTACCAGGGAGACCCAGTACTTC.

The sample holds one count of this clone. J is TRBJ1-2 and V is TRBV6-5; no reliable D call. Germline assignment: CDR1 MNHEY and CDR2 SVGAGI. There are 12 residues in the CDR3. V gave up 6 bases and J gave up 5 bases, with 10 bases separating them. CDR3: CASRTLPYGYTF. The CDR3 region has the DNA TGTGCCAGCAGGACACTGCCTTATGGCTACACCTTC.

Note on this clone: Other DNA sequences in this specimen translate into the identical CDR3. The gene calls are TRBV7-9 and TRBJ2-7, with TRBD2 identical over 7 bases. The junction had 2 bases not matched to a gene; V was cut back by 2 bases and J by 4 bases. The CDR3 contains 13 residues. Germline lookup yields CDR1 SEHNR and CDR2 FQNEAQ (reference sequence). The CDR3 spells CASSLLGGYEQYF. The CDR3 nucleotides read TGTGCCAGCAGCTTATTGGGGGGGTACGAGCAGTACTTC. Drawing the rest from reference TRBV7-9 and TRBJ2-7, the complete variable domain is DTGVSQNPRHKITKRGQNVTFRCDPISEHNRLYWYRQTLGQGPEFLTYFQNEAQLEKSRLLSDRFSAERPKGSFSTLEIQRTEQGDSAMYLCASSLLGGYEQYFGPGTRLTVT.

Ten or more counts support this clone. The CDR3 region has the DNA TGTGCCAGCAGCCACATTTCCTTTCTAGGGGGCATCGATACTGAAGCTTTCTTT. This translates into CASSHISFLGGIDTEAFF. The chain combines TRBV27 with TRBJ1-1; 7 bases map to TRBD1. The CDR3 consists of 18 residues. The V gene's germline CDR1 is MNHEY and CDR2 SMNVEV (reference sequence). Unmatched junction bases numbered 21, after V lost 6 bases and J lost 5 bases.

This clone appeared a few times. V usage is TRBV9 and J usage is TRBJ1-1; TRBD1 might be the D (5 bases). Germline V gene sequence: CDR1 SGDLS, CDR2 YYNGEE. V gave up 1 base and J gave up 1 base, with 11 bases separating them. This CDR3 has 15 residues. As DNA, the CDR3 is TGTGCCAGCAGCGTACAGGGTTCTGGGAACACTGAAGCTTTCTTT. As protein: CASSVQGSGNTEAFF.

V usage is TRBV11-2 and J usage is TRBJ2-6; D not certain. The V and J ends lost 3 bases and 0 bases respectively, with 6 bases between them. In germline, CDR1 is SGHAT, CDR2 FQNNGV. This CDR3 comprises 15 residues. The CDR3: CASSFTNSGANVLTF. The CDR3 DNA reads TGTGCCAGCAGCTTCACCAACTCTGGGGCCAACGTCCTGACTTTC.

The rearrangement uses TRBV29-1 and TRBJ1-2; TRBD1 matches 10 bases. J gave up 7 bases and V 4 bases, and 6 bases lay outside the gene matches. The CDR3 covers 13 residues. CDR1 and CDR2 from the germline V gene are SQVTM and ANQGSEA. The CDR3 nucleotides read TGCAGCGTTGGCTGGGACAGGGGATCTGGCTACACCTTC. Translating it yields CSVGWDRGSGYTF.